This T cell receptor (beta chain) was recovered during a study of PD-L1 blockade in urothelial cancer. As to time point: peripheral blood 6 weeks after treatment start. Clones were sequenced by immunoSEQ multiplex PCR, and TCRdb holds only the in-frame ones, with some missing. This sample has about 66,000 clones, with roughly 90% found just once. After removal of 5 bases from V and 2 bases from J, the junction contained 2 bases not matched to a gene. The CDR3 runs 13 residues. Germline-derived CDR1 and CDR2 are SGHNT and YENEEA. This receptor was obtained from a man aged 60 to 75 with urothelial cancer. Sequenced material: PBMCs, taken around atezolizumab (anti-PD-L1) treatment. The V gene is TRBV11-3, the J gene TRBJ2-5; 7 positions agree with TRBD1. The CDR3 region is CASSRDSQETQYF. CDR3 nucleotide sequence: TGTGCCAGCAGCAGGGACAGTCAAGAGACCCAGTACTTC.